Listed below are T cell receptor beta chains from one sample, sequenced in a study of blood T cell repertoires in COVID-19. Produced via immunoSEQ multiplex PCR; TCRdb's table is partial and in-frame only. The repertoire holds around 220,000 clones, with over 80% as singletons. Source material: peripheral blood. These receptors originate from a human donor in a cohort sampled during active COVID-19. CDR3s include the opening cysteine and the closing phenylalanine or tryptophan. D genes are given only for firm matches. A clone size is listed for some rows: how often the clone was seen (once, few, many), or a class if it is expanded.

>-|TRBD1|TRBV28|TRBJ2-7
TGTGCCAGCAGCGGACAGGGGGCCTTAACCTACGAGCAGTACTTC
CASSGQGALTYEQYF
>-|TRBD2|TRBV5-5|TRBJ2-4
TGTGCCAGCAGCCCCGGACTAGCGGGAGTCGGTACCAAAAACATTCAGTACTTC
CASSPGLAGVGTKNIQYF
>-|-|TRBV6-1|TRBJ2-7
TGTGCCAGCAGTGAATATGTAAGGGGCTACGAGCAGTACTTC
CASSEYVRGYEQYF
>-|-|TRBV2|TRBJ1-3
TGTGCCAGCAGCGTTAGTCAGGCGAGCTCTGGAAACACCATATATTTT
CASSVSQASSGNTIYF
>-|-|TRBV5-5|TRBJ2-1
TGTGCCAGCAGCTTGGCTGGGTCCGGGTGGAATGAGCAGTTCTTC
CASSLAGSGWNEQFF
>-|-|TRBV30|TRBJ1-1
TGTGCCTGGAGTCTTCCGGGACTCGGGAGGGCTGAAGCTTTCTTT
CAWSLPGLGRAEAFF
>-|-|TRBV5-1|TRBJ1-1
TGCGCCAGCAGCTTGGCCGGGATGAACACTGAAGCTTTCTTT
CASSLAGMNTEAFF
>-|TRBD2|TRBV6-5|TRBJ2-7
TGTGCCAGCGGGGGTAGCGGGAGACGGAACGAGCAGTACTTC
CASGGSGRRNEQYF
>few|TRBD2|TRBV6-5|TRBJ2-1
TGTGCCAGCAGTCTCGGACTAGCGGTACCTAATGAGCAGTTCTTC
CASSLGLAVPNEQFF
>-|-|TRBV28|TRBJ2-1
TGTGCCAGCAGTTTCTTCGCGGAGAGCTCCTACAATGAGCAGTTCTTC
CASSFFAESSYNEQFF
>-|-|TRBV6-2/TRBV6-3|TRBJ2-2
TGTGCCAGCAGTTATGATTTATTCGGGGATGATTACACCGGGGAGCTGTTTTTT
CASSYDLFGDDYTGELFF
>-|TRBD2|TRBV7-2|TRBJ2-7
TGTGCCAGCAGCGGGACTAGCGGGAAGCGCGAGCAGTACTTC
CASSGTSGKREQYF
>-|-|TRBV21-1|TRBJ2-1
TGTGCCAGCAGCTGTGGTCCTGGGGGGTACAATGAGCAGTTCTTC
CASSCGPGGYNEQFF
>-|TRBD1|TRBV5-4|TRBJ1-1
TGTGCCAGCAGCTCGCCGACAGGGCGGAACACTGAAGCTTTCTTT
CASSSPTGRNTEAFF
>-|TRBD1|TRBV27|TRBJ1-4
TGTGCCAGCAGTTCATTACGACAGGGATCTGGGGAAAAACTGTTTTTT
CASSSLRQGSGEKLFF